This T cell receptor (beta chain) was sequenced in a study of T cell responses to AZD1222 COVID-19 vaccine. Across the study: Second-dose groups at about 4 or about 12 weeks were pooled.

V dropped 3 bases and J dropped 7 bases, with 19 bases sitting between them. CDR1 and CDR2 (germline): SGHVS, FQNEAQ. The CDR3 is made up of 16 amino acids. The data were produced by immunoSEQ multiplex PCR, yet TCRdb's version contains in-frame clones alone and is incomplete. The table shows roughly 100,000 clones, with approximately 88% occurring only once. The chain carries TRBV7-8 and TRBJ1-5, with a possible D match to TRBD1 (6 bases). Sequenced here: peripheral blood, sampled on day 0 of AZD1222 vaccination. This clonotype originated in an adult in good health. CDR3 sequence (DNA): TGTGCCAGCAGCTTGGATACAGGGACATTAAGACAGCCCCAGCATTTT. This codes for CASSLDTGTLRQPQHF. Complete variable domain (other parts from reference TRBV7-8 and TRBJ1-5): GAGVSQSPRYKVAKRGQDVALRCDPISGHVSLFWYQQALGQGPEFLTYFQNEAQLDKSGLPSDRFFAERPEGSVSTLKIQRTQQEDSAVYLCASSLDTGTLRQPQHFGDGTRLSIL.